This T cell receptor beta chain comes out of a study of T cell responses to AZD1222 COVID-19 vaccine. Study-wide results and caveats: Per reports, nearly half of all spike-specific TCRs target regions that are unmutated in variants. Clonal diversity was possibly underestimated, and white British individuals and females predominated among donors. Spike-specific TCR breadth rose after two AZD1222 doses, and depth rose as well.

On this clone itself: The antigen is undetermined.

Clones were sequenced by immunoSEQ multiplex PCR, and TCRdb holds only the in-frame ones, with some missing. The sample records roughly 150,000 clones, roughly 90% being singletons. Per germline, CDR1 KGHSH and CDR2 LQKENI. V dropped 3 bases and J dropped 3; count of bases not matched to a gene: 8. The CDR3 is 16 residues long. Specimen: peripheral blood, collected on day 0 of AZD1222 vaccination. This receptor was taken from an adult in good health. V and J are TRBV18 and TRBJ2-3; 8 bases fit TRBD2. The CDR3 sequence is CASSPYSGKGTDTQYF. The CDR3 nucleotides read TGTGCCAGCTCACCCTATAGCGGGAAGGGGACAGATACGCAGTATTTT.